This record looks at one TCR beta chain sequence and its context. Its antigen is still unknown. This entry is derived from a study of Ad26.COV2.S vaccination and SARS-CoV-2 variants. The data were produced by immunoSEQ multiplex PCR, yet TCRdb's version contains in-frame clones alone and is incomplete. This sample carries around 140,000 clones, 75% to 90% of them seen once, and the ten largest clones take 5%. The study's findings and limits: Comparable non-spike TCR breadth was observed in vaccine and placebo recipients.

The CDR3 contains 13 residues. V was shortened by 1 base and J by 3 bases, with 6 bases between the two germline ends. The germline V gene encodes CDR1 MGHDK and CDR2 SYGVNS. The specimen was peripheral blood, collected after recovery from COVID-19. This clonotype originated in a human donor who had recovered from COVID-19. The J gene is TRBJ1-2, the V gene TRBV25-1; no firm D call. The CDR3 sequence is CASSELSDYGYTF. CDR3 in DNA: TGTGCCAGCAGTGAATTGTCAGACTATGGCTACACCTTC.